This TCR beta chain was recovered during a study of OX40 agonist ivuxolimab in advanced cancers. A note on the overall study: The costimulatory receptor OX40 (CD134) was targeted by ivuxolimab, a fully human IgG2 agonistic monoclonal antibody. Intravenous ivuxolimab was administered to patients every 2 weeks at six dose levels: 0.01, 0.1, 0.3, 1.5, 3 and 10 mg/kg. Of the 50 or so patients in dose escalation, 19 had hepatocellular carcinoma, around 15 had melanoma, 9 had renal cell carcinoma and 9 had head and neck cancer. In the dose-escalation cohort, about four fifths of patients were male, and the mean age was 60 years with a range of about 23 to 79. Prior anti-PD-1, anti-PD-L1 or anti-CTLA-4 therapy was permitted, and checkpoint inhibitors had been received by about 44% of dose-escalation patients. Partial responses occurred in three dose-escalation patients: two with cutaneous melanoma and one with hepatocellular carcinoma. Peripheral TCRbeta sequencing aimed to test whether ivuxolimab altered TCR sequence diversity and caused clonal T-cell expansion. The paper reports the monotherapy dose-escalation portion (N of about 50 patients) of the phase I ivuxolimab trial. Results and caveats for the whole study, not just this receptor: Clonal expansion of both CD4+ and CD8+ blood T cells was observed from baseline to week 6 at doses 0.1 to 3.0 mg/kg. Antigen specificity was not determined for the clonally expanded peripheral T cells. In the 0.1-3.0 mg/kg groups, partial responders had among the lowest normalized peripheral clonal expansion, particularly in CD8+ T cells. Low levels of normalized T-cell clonal expansion were also seen in some nonresponding patients. On average, CD8+ T cells showed more expanded clones than CD4+ T cells after ivuxolimab.

To sequence the TCRbeta CDR3 region, genomic DNA was isolated from the sorted cells. The immunoSEQ Assay was used for sequencing of TCRbeta CDR3 regions. Not all clones reach the TCRdb copy of this immuneACCESS table, which keeps in-frame sequences only. Checked studies attribute under half of the gap to unresolved V genes and leave the rest unexplained. This sample lists tens of thousands of clones; around nine tenths were detected once. In total, the top ten clones hold 0.3% to 0.45% of the sample. Worth noting for this clone: The clone's antigen remains unknown. Base-call qualities are not available, and no considerably larger clone is one nucleotide away.

V is shortened by 7 bases, J by 7 bases, and the region joining them spans 13 bases. From the cysteine up to the phenylalanine, the CDR3 has a length of 12 residues. Only the CDR3 DNA stays, 36 bases, in frame from base 1. CDR1 MNHEY and CDR2 SVGAGI are derived from the germline V gene. The trial excluded patients who had a history of autoimmune disease or were on systemic immunosuppression. Peripheral blood for TCR sequencing was collected from all dose cohorts at baseline, on cycle 4 day 1, and on cycle 7 day 1. The samples were taken from a phase I, first-in-human, multicenter, open-label dose-escalation trial of ivuxolimab. Adults with locally advanced or metastatic melanoma, renal cell carcinoma, hepatocellular carcinoma or head and neck squamous cell carcinoma were enrolled in the trial. Before TCR sequencing, CD4+ T cells and CD8+ T cells from peripheral blood were sorted into separate populations.

The sample consisted of CD4+ or CD8+ T cells sorted from blood, taken in a trial of the OX40 agonist ivuxolimab. The chain was built from TRBV6-5 and TRBJ1-2; TRBD1 is perhaps the D gene, given 6 matching bases. The TCR originated in an adult with an advanced solid tumor such as melanoma, head and neck, liver or kidney cancer. The CDR3: CASNPQGGGYTF. The nucleotides read TGTGCCAGCAACCCACAGGGCGGTGGCTACACCTTC.